This entry lists 17 T cell receptor beta chains sequenced from one sample in a study of blood T cell repertoires in COVID-19. Sequenced by immunoSEQ multiplex PCR; TCRdb stores in-frame clones only, minus some. The top ten hold under 2% of the sample, which has about 55,000 clones, about four fifths seen once. What was sequenced was peripheral blood. These receptors were obtained from a woman aged 55-69 years with acute or convalescent COVID-19.

The gene calls are TRBV7-3 and TRBJ1-6; no clear D. The CDR3 covers 13 residues. Trimming took 4 bases from V and 10 from J, leaving 11 bases between them. Germline CDR1 is SGHTA and CDR2 is FQGTGA. CDR3 DNA sequence: TGTGCCAGCAGCTACGGAACAGCCTCACCCCTCCACTTT. Translation gives CASSYGTASPLHF. The full variable domain, rest sourced from reference TRBV7-3 and TRBJ1-6, is GAGVSQTPSNKVTEKGKYVELRCDPISGHTALYWYRQSLGQGPEFLIYFQGTGAADDSGLPNDRFFAVRPEGSVSTLKIQRTERGDSAVYLCASSYGTASPLHFGNGTRLTVT.

The rearrangement links TRBV7-9 to TRBJ1-1; D not certain. The CDR3 sequence is 14 residues long. The V gene lost 2 bases and the J gene lost 1 base, with 8 bases spanning the gap. Germline CDR1 and CDR2: SEHNR and FQNEAQ (reference sequence). CDR3 nucleotide sequence: TGTGCCAGCAGCTTATTCTCAGGGAACACTGAAGCTTTCTTT. This encodes CASSLFSGNTEAFF.

The genes are TRBV3-1 (or the pseudogene TRBV3-2) and TRBJ2-2; TRBD2 matches at 13 bases. With 3 bases clipped from V and 4 bases from J, the junction kept 14 bases outside the gene matches. CDR1 and CDR2 from the germline V gene are LGHDT and YNNKEL (reference sequence). The CDR3 spans 20 residues. The CDR3 region has the DNA TGTGCCAGCAGCCACGCCCTCTCACTAGCGGGAGGGCCGGGCACCGGGGAGCTGTTTTTT. It specifies CASSHALSLAGGPGTGELFF.

The CDR3 DNA is TGTGCCAGCAGCCTATCCGGGACTAGGAACTCTGATGAGCAGTTCTTC. Translating gives CASSLSGTRNSDEQFF. The chain links TRBV3-1 (or the pseudogene TRBV3-2) to TRBJ2-1; 8 bases are shared with TRBD2. Germline CDR1 is LGHDT and CDR2 is YNNKEL (reference sequence). CDR3 length: 16 amino acids. V shed 4 bases, J shed 8 bases, and the junction held 13 bases outside the gene matches.

This chain uses TRBV7-2 with TRBJ1-6; 9 positions match TRBD1. This CDR3 comprises 15 residues. The V segment lost 7 bases and the J segment 7 bases; nucleotides outside the gene matches: 8. Germline V CDR1 and CDR2: SGHTA, FQGNSA. CDR3 region: CASTTSGQGNSPLHF. For the CDR3, the DNA is TGTGCCAGCACCACTTCGGGACAGGGAAATTCACCCCTCCACTTT.

The gene calls are TRBV3-1 (or the pseudogene TRBV3-2) and TRBJ1-1; TRBD1 is a possible D gene (6 bases). Trimming removed 4 bases at V and 4 bases at J, with 10 bases between. This CDR3 comprises 13 residues. Germline V CDR1 and CDR2: LGHDT, YNNKEL (reference sequence). The DNA for the CDR3 is TGTGCCAGCAGCCGTGGACAGACCACTGAAGCTTTCTTT. Its translation: CASSRGQTTEAFF.

V and J are TRBV10-3 and TRBJ2-2, with D uncertain. This CDR3 has 11 residues. Germline V lookup: CDR1 ENHRY, CDR2 SYGVKD. The V end lost 8 bases, the J end lost 6 bases, and 7 bases lay between the germline ends. The CDR3 reads CAISPSGELFF. The DNA of the CDR3 is TGTGCCATCTCCCCCTCCGGGGAGCTGTTTTTT.

The chain joins TRBV27 to TRBJ1-5; a possible D gene is TRBD1 (6 bases). CDR3 length: 17 residues. Germline V gene sequence: CDR1 MNHEY, CDR2 SMNVEV (reference sequence). Trimming shortened V by 5 bases and J by 2 bases, and 19 bases separated the two germline ends. For the CDR3, the DNA is TGTGCCAGCAGTCCCTATATCGGGGGGCTCGGCAATCAGCCCCAGCATTTT. It codes for CASSPYIGGLGNQPQHF.

This clone was counted a few times. The chain is built from TRBV9 and TRBJ2-5; 8 bases map to TRBD2. This CDR3 is built from 15 residues. CDR1 and CDR2 from the germline V gene are SGDLS and YYNGEE. With 10 bases clipped from V and 5 bases from J, the junction kept 16 bases outside the gene matches. The CDR3 spells CAGRPGRAYPETQYF. The CDR3 DNA follows: TGTGCCGGACGCCCCGGGAGGGCCTATCCCGAGACCCAGTACTTC.

The CDR3 spells CASSLDYGQGNRGNEKLFF. Here the CDR3 DNA reads TGTGCCAGCAGCTTAGACTACGGACAGGGGAATCGTGGTAATGAAAAACTGTTTTTT. This chain joins TRBV7-9 and TRBJ1-4; TRBD1 agrees at 9 bases. The CDR3 covers 19 residues. V was clipped by 1 base and J by 4 bases; unmatched bases: 13. Germline assignment: CDR1 SEHNR and CDR2 FQNEAQ (reference sequence).

The V gene is TRBV11-2, the J gene TRBJ2-7; D not certain. The germline V gene has CDR1 SGHAT and CDR2 FQNNGV. Trimming took 4 bases from V and 2 from J, leaving 18 bases between them. The CDR3 sequence is 16 residues long. This CDR3 reads CASSYSVMTPTYEQYF. The CDR3 bases are TGTGCCAGCAGCTATTCGGTTATGACACCCACCTACGAGCAGTACTTC.

This clone was seen a handful of times. The rearrangement joins TRBV9 to TRBJ2-7, with D maybe TRBD2 (7 bases). Germline V gene lookup returns CDR1 SGDLS and CDR2 YYNGEE. V was trimmed by 4 bases and J by 4 bases, leaving 15 bases between them. The CDR3 is made up of 14 amino acids. CDR3 DNA sequence: TGTGCCAGCAGCCCCGGGGGGCCGGGGTACGAGCAGTACTTC. Protein: CASSPGGPGYEQYF.

This clone was recorded a few times. This sequence joins TRBV7-9 and TRBJ2-1, with a weak D call TRBD1 (5 bases). CDR3 length equals 16 residues. Per the germline V gene, CDR1 is SEHNR and CDR2 is FQNEAQ (reference sequence). V lost 3 bases and J lost 0, with 12 bases in between. As DNA, the CDR3 is TGTGCCAGCAGCTTTAGGGGTACGAGCTCCTACAATGAGCAGTTCTTC. Its translation is CASSFRGTSSYNEQFF. Drawing the rest from reference TRBV7-9 and TRBJ2-1, the complete variable domain is DTGVSQNPRHKITKRGQNVTFRCDPISEHNRLYWYRQTLGQGPEFLTYFQNEAQLEKSRLLSDRFSAERPKGSFSTLEIQRTEQGDSAMYLCASSFRGTSSYNEQFFGPGTRLTVL.

This chain uses TRBV6-5 with TRBJ2-1, with a tentative D call TRBD2 (6 bases). The CDR3 is made up of 15 amino acids. The germline gives CDR1 MNHEY, CDR2 SVGAGI. V dropped 6 bases and J dropped 0 bases, with 12 bases sitting between them. As DNA, the CDR3 is TGTGCCAGCAGGCGGGGCAGGAGCTCCTACAATGAGCAGTTCTTC. Amino acid sequence: CASRRGRSSYNEQFF.

The chain uses TRBV20-1 and TRBJ1-2; 9 nucleotides agree with TRBD1. Germline CDR1 and CDR2: DFQATT and SNEGSKA (reference sequence). The CDR3 runs 13 residues. V dropped 3 bases and J dropped 3; count of bases not matched to a gene: 2. As DNA, the CDR3 is TGCAGTGCTAGTAACAGGGGGCACTATGGCTACACCTTC. It codes for CSASNRGHYGYTF.

The chain links TRBV2 to TRBJ2-2; 13 nucleotides agree with TRBD2. The V gene's germline CDR1 is SNHLY and CDR2 FYNNEI. The CDR3 loop spans 15 amino acids. The V segment lost 6 bases and the J segment 7 bases; nucleotides outside the gene matches: 5. The DNA of the CDR3 is TGTGCCAGCAGACCCAGGACTAGCGGGAGCGGGGAGCTGTTTTTT. It specifies CASRPRTSGSGELFF.

The sample holds a few counts of this clone. This chain links TRBV2 with TRBJ1-1, with D perhaps TRBD1 (6 bases). The CDR3 spans 15 residues. Germline loops: CDR1 SNHLY, CDR2 FYNNEI. Trimming took 6 bases from V and 5 from J, leaving 19 bases between them. In nucleotides, the CDR3 is TGTGCCAGCAGGAGGGACAATCTACCGGCGACTGAAGCTTTCTTT. It yields the protein CASRRDNLPATEAFF. Full variable domain (rest looked up from reference TRBV2 and TRBJ1-1): EPEVTQTPSHQVTQMGQEVILRCVPISNHLYFYWYRQILGQKVEFLVSFYNNEISEKSEIFDDQFSVERPDGSNFTLKIRSTKLEDSAMYFCASRRDNLPATEAFFGQGTRLTVV.